This T cell receptor (beta chain) is from a study of T-cell reconstitution after alpha-beta-depleted transplantation in children. Regarding the study as a whole: Some patients' high day-60 TCRbeta diversity was attributed to recipient cells surviving conditioning. Reported findings indicate that, about two months after transplant, alpha-beta T cells came from several hundred expanded clones, which were derived from non-depleted graft cells.

Unique molecular identifiers were built into the TCRbeta library. MiXCR, applied by TCRdb to the PCR reads, yields one record per CDR3 protein. The repertoire holds fewer than 750,000 distinct CDR3 sequences, with roughly 24% as singletons. This clonotype was observed many times. Antigen unknown. V dropped 5 bases and J dropped 6 bases, with 16 bases sitting between them. This CDR3 is built from 15 residues. Looked up from germline, CDR1 is SEHNR and CDR2 is FQNEAQ (reference sequence). Sequenced material: PBMCs, mostly from graft donor cells, taken 360 days after TCRalphabeta/CD19-depleted stem cell transplant. The chain carries TRBV7-9 and TRBJ1-4; the D gene is possibly TRBD1 (6 bases). The sequence was collected from a boy younger than two who had a stem cell transplant for acute myeloid leukemia, so the T cells may come from the graft donor. CDR3 bases: TGTGCCAGCAGCCCGGGCAGGGGCACCTATGAAAAACTGTTTTTT. Its translation is CASSPGRGTYEKLFF.